This TCR beta chain was profiled in a study of T-cell memory formation after mild COVID-19. Study-wide background: Largely, TCR clusters stayed within a single donor.

Study-wide results and caveats: Later expanders leaned toward CD4+, whereas clones contracting from day 15 to 85 were balanced CD4/CD8. That cross-reactive memory joined was suggested by some responding clones appearing in pre-infection memory.

Constant-segment primers were used for 5'RACE, and the resulting TCR alpha and TCR beta cDNA libraries carried sample barcodes and UMIs. One entry per CDR3 protein, called by TCRdb with MiXCR from the 5' RACE reads. The table shows tens of thousands of distinct CDR3 sequences, with 9.5% occurring only once. This clonotype was counted a few times. Its antigen is currently unknown. The CDR3 has 14 amino acids. Germline values: CDR1 LGHDT, CDR2 YNNKEL (reference sequence). V gave up 3 bases and J gave up 5 bases, with 13 bases separating them. The sequenced sample consisted of PBMCs or a T cell subset sorted from them (not recorded which). The chain combines TRBV3-1 with TRBJ1-2, with D hard to call. The TCR comes from a young man who had mild COVID-19 (a few samples of this study predate the infection). Cell type and time point are not known. CDR3 protein: CASSHSEEIYGYTF. The CDR3 coding sequence is TGTGCCAGCAGCCACTCAGAAGAGATTTATGGCTACACCTTC.